This section outlines one TCR beta chain sequence together with its context. Antigen specificity is unknown. The data were obtained in a study of post-analysis software for immune sequencing data. Across the study: Included among the disease courses, which were recorded for the cohort, were relapsing-remitting, secondary progressive and progressive-relapsing multiple sclerosis. General study points: Those with multiple sclerosis, the patient group, showed significantly lower normalized Chao1 diversity than controls. Higher frequency in patients than in controls was seen for about 5 TRBV segments, with TRBV5-6, TRBV5-1 and TRBV20-1 among them.

Germline V gives CDR1 SEHNR, CDR2 FQNEAQ (reference sequence). The V end lost 2 bases, the J end lost 1 base, and 15 bases lay between the germline ends. There are 16 residues in the CDR3. Sequencing libraries made from TCR beta cDNA carried unique molecular identifiers. TCRdb re-called the PCR reads with MiXCR, one entry per CDR3 protein. The sample includes roughly 400,000 distinct CDR3 sequences, 35% to 45% of them seen just once. This chain uses TRBV7-9 with TRBJ2-7; possible D gene TRBD1, 7 bases. The clonotype was recovered from a girl aged 2 to 10 with multiple sclerosis. Sequenced sample: blood. The CDR3: CASSLPTGRLSYEQYF. In DNA form, the CDR3 reads TGTGCCAGCAGCTTACCGACAGGGAGGCTGTCCTACGAGCAGTACTTC. Complete variable domain (other parts from reference TRBV7-9 and TRBJ2-7): DTGVSQNPRHKITKRGQNVTFRCDPISEHNRLYWYRQTLGQGPEFLTYFQNEAQLEKSRLLSDRFSAERPKGSFSTLEIQRTEQGDSAMYLCASSLPTGRLSYEQYFGPGTRLTVT.